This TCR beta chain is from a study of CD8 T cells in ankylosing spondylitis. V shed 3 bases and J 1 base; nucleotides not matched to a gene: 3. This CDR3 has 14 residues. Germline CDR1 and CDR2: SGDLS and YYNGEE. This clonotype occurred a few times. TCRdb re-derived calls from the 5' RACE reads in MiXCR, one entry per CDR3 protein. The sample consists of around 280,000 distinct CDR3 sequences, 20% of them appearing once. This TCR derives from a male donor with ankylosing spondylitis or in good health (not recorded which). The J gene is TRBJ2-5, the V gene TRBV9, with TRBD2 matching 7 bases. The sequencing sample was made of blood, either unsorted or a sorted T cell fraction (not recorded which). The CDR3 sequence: CASSGSGRQETQYF. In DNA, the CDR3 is TGTGCCAGCAGCGGTAGCGGGCGCCAAGAGACCCAGTACTTC.